A single TCR beta chain is shown here with its context. Its antigen remains unknown. Libraries were prepared by immunoSEQ multiplex PCR; TCRdb keeps only in-frame clonotypes and omits some of them. The table shows tens of thousands of clones, with roughly nine tenths occurring only once. The CDR3 runs 13 residues. The germline V and J ends were trimmed by 5 bases and 2 bases, with 13 bases remaining between them. Germline V gene sequence: CDR1 SQVTM, CDR2 ANQGSEA. The sample originates from a study of PD-1 blockade in classical Hodgkin lymphoma. Overall study: Patients were treated with nivolumab at 3 mg/kg, and this was given intravenously every 2 weeks.

The study's findings and limits: The study reported lower baseline TCR diversity in newly diagnosed patients than in healthy donors. With CD4+ cells, TCR diversity rose significantly by C4D1, but not with CD8+ cells.

Every patient had relapsed following autologous stem cell transplantation, and cohorts differed in brentuximab vedotin exposure. When best responses were assessed, they were complete response, partial response or progressive disease. This chain links TRBV29-1 with TRBJ2-7; perhaps TRBD2 as D (5 bases). The sample was peripheral blood mononuclear cells (PBMCs), taken at baseline. The source of this sequence is a human donor with classical Hodgkin lymphoma. CDR3 loop: CSVLTPAAYEQYF. CDR3 bases: TGCAGCGTTCTGACGCCAGCGGCCTACGAGCAGTACTTC.